These 25 T cell receptor beta chains were sequenced from one sample in a study of CD8 T cells in Susac syndrome (dated by TCRdb to the late 2010s). Preparation of the library involved the immunoSEQ multiplex PCR assay. RNA was extracted with the RNeasy kit and 0.5 to 1 ug was reverse transcribed using random hexamers. TCRdb reprocessed the public reads (quality trimming at Q25 with fastp, clone calling with MiXCR) and kept in-frame beta chains. Each entry is one CDR3 protein sequence, shown with its most common DNA and genes. This sample is represented by 150,000 to 200,000 distinct CDR3 sequences; 93% of them were singletons. Clones ranked in the top ten supply 0.09% to 0.095% of the sample. The sequenced sample was CD4+ T cells from PBMCs. These receptors were obtained from a human donor with multiple sclerosis.

This chain joins TRBV6-1 and TRBJ2-7, with D possibly being TRBD1 or TRBD2 (5 bases each). This CDR3 has 12 residues. CDR1 and CDR2 from the germline V gene are MNHNS and SASEGT. Trimming shortened V by 6 bases and J by 7 bases, and 13 bases separated the two germline ends. For the CDR3, the DNA is TGTGCCAGCAGGGGACCGGTAGGAGAGCAGTACTTC. Translating gives CASRGPVGEQYF.

The genes are TRBV30 and TRBJ2-7; D call uncertain. V lost 2 bases and J lost 1, with 6 bases in between. Germline CDR1 and CDR2: GTSNPN and SVGIG (reference sequence). The CDR3 contains 12 residues. The CDR3 is CAWSRLSYEQYF. The CDR3 coding sequence is TGTGCCTGGAGTAGACTTTCCTACGAGCAGTACTTC.

The sample holds a few counts of this clonotype. This chain links TRBV27 with TRBJ2-1; 9 bases map to TRBD2. The junction had 14 bases not matched to a gene; V was cut back by 5 bases and J by 6 bases. The V gene's germline CDR1 is MNHEY and CDR2 SMNVEV (reference sequence). The CDR3 length is 17 residues. This chain's CDR3 is CASSKGREGPYVNEQFF. The DNA for the CDR3 is TGTGCCAGCAGTAAGGGGCGGGAGGGCCCTTACGTCAATGAGCAGTTCTTC.

This chain joins TRBV2 and TRBJ1-2; no reliable D call. CDR3 length: 11 residues. The V gene lost 3 bases and the J gene lost 8 bases, with 7 bases spanning the gap. Germline CDR1 SNHLY, CDR2 FYNNEI. CDR3 nucleotides: TGTGCCAGCAGTGAGGGTGGAGGCTACACCTTC. It is translated as CASSEGGGYTF.

This chain connects TRBV12-3 or TRBV12-4 to TRBJ2-3; 8 bases are shared with TRBD2. The CDR3 contains 14 residues. With 7 bases clipped from V and 1 base from J, the junction kept 4 bases outside the gene matches. CDR3 residues: CASTLTSGTDTQYF. In DNA, the CDR3 is TGTGCCAGCACTTTGACTAGCGGCACAGATACGCAGTATTTT.

The chain links TRBV20-1 to TRBJ1-1, with D perhaps TRBD1 (5 bases). V lost 3 bases to trimming and J lost 0 bases, with 8 bases between them. The CDR3 contains 13 residues. The germline CDR1 and CDR2 sequences are DFQATT and SNEGSKA (reference sequence). As DNA, the CDR3 is TGCAGTGCTAGCGCAGGGCTGAACACTGAAGCTTTCTTT. It encodes CSASAGLNTEAFF.

J is TRBJ1-1 and V is TRBV10-3; D remains ambiguous. This CDR3 comprises 11 residues. CDR1 is ENHRY and CDR2 is SYGVKD in the germline V gene. Deletions cut 4 bases from V and 7 bases from J, with 7 bases between. The CDR3 reads CAISGGFEAFF. CDR3 DNA sequence: TGTGCCATCAGTGGGGGTTTTGAAGCTTTCTTT.

The chain has TRBV20-1 and TRBJ2-1; possibly TRBD2 for D (6 bases). The germline V and J ends were trimmed by 1 base and 2 bases, with 12 bases remaining between them. CDR3 length: 15 amino acids. In germline, CDR1 is DFQATT, CDR2 SNEGSKA (reference sequence). CDR3 sequence: CSARVAEGAYNEQFF. CDR3 in DNA: TGCAGTGCTAGAGTGGCGGAGGGAGCCTACAATGAGCAGTTCTTC.

V is TRBV7-8 and J is TRBJ2-5, with D tentatively TRBD1 or TRBD2 (5 bases each). Germline CDR1 is SGHVS and CDR2 is FQNEAQ. The V end lost 2 bases, the J end lost 6 bases, and 19 bases lay between the germline ends. The CDR3 is 16 amino acids. The CDR3 sequence: CASSLLPRDGVKTQYF. CDR3 DNA: TGTGCCAGCAGCTTACTACCCCGGGACGGTGTAAAGACCCAGTACTTC.

The chain carries TRBV3-1 and TRBJ1-5; 8 bases are shared with TRBD1. In germline, CDR1 is LGHDT, CDR2 YNNKEL (reference sequence). The CDR3 has 15 residues. Trimming removed 1 base from V and 7 bases from J; junction bases left unmatched: 6. The CDR3 sequence: CASSQGTGRDQPQHF. The CDR3 coding sequence is TGTGCCAGCAGCCAAGGGACAGGGAGAGACCAGCCCCAGCATTTT.

The chain employs TRBV4-1 and TRBJ1-2; 8 nucleotides line up with TRBD1. Germline CDR1 reads MGHRA; CDR2 reads YSYEKL. CDR3 length: 14 amino acids. After removal of 4 bases from V and 4 bases from J, the junction contained 5 bases not matched to a gene. The DNA for the CDR3 is TGCGCCAGCAGCCCATTCGACAGGGGCTATGGCTACACCTTC. It codes for CASSPFDRGYGYTF.

The rearrangement uses TRBV3-1 and TRBJ2-5; 10 bases fit TRBD2. The CDR3 is 17 residues long. Looked up from germline, CDR1 is LGHDT and CDR2 is YNNKEL (reference sequence). V shed 0 bases, J shed 7 bases, and the junction held 11 bases outside the gene matches. The CDR3 DNA is TGTGCCAGCAGCCAAGATCAATGGCTAGCGGGAGTGGGGACCCAGTACTTC. This encodes CASSQDQWLAGVGTQYF.

The J gene is TRBJ1-3, the V gene TRBV28; D is perhaps TRBD1 (5 bases). Germline V lookup: CDR1 MDHEN, CDR2 SYDVKM. The CDR3 extends over 15 amino acids. The V end was cut by 3 bases, the J end by 2 bases, with 11 bases between. This CDR3 is CASSFGGSAGNTIYF. The CDR3 nucleotides read TGTGCCAGCAGTTTCGGGGGTTCCGCTGGAAACACCATATATTTT.

V usage is TRBV12-3 or TRBV12-4 and J usage is TRBJ2-1, with D perhaps TRBD1 or TRBD2 (5 bases each). The length of the CDR3 is 16 residues. V lost 6 bases and J lost 0, with 15 bases in between. CDR3 DNA: TGTGCCAGCAGCCGTCGGGACCCCTCCTCCTACAATGAGCAGTTCTTC. Protein product: CASSRRDPSSYNEQFF.

V gene TRBV11-1 combines with J gene TRBJ2-1; D is uncertain. The CDR3 is made up of 12 amino acids. CDR1 is SGHAT and CDR2 is FQDESV in the germline V gene (reference sequence). Trimming pared 4 bases from V and 7 bases from J, leaving 8 bases between. The CDR3 here is CASSSAVNEQFF. The CDR3 coding sequence is TGTGCCAGCAGCTCGGCCGTAAATGAGCAGTTCTTC.

This chain links TRBV5-4 with TRBJ2-5; TRBD1 or TRBD2 may be the D gene (5 bases each). Germline CDR1 reads SGHNT; CDR2 reads YYREEE (reference sequence). Deletions cut 4 bases from V and 4 bases from J, with 14 bases between. CDR3 size: 14 residues. The CDR3 nucleotides are TGTGCCAGCAGCCCCCCCGGGGCGCGAGAGACCCAGTACTTC. Amino acids: CASSPPGARETQYF.

In its sample, this clonotype was seen once. J is TRBJ2-3 and V is TRBV27, with D unresolved. Germline lookup yields CDR1 MNHEY and CDR2 SMNVEV (reference sequence). This CDR3 contains 15 residues. Trimming took 2 bases from V and 0 from J, leaving 9 bases between them. The CDR3 sequence is CASSLAISSTDTQYF. The CDR3 DNA reads TGTGCCAGCAGTTTAGCGATCTCGAGCACAGATACGCAGTATTTT.

The V gene is TRBV2, the J gene TRBJ1-1; maybe TRBD1 (5 bases). V lost 2 bases to trimming and J lost 6 bases, with 7 bases between them. The CDR3 runs 12 residues. Germline V gene data show CDR1 as SNHLY and CDR2 as FYNNEI. The CDR3 protein is CASSESGAEAFF. CDR3 sequence (DNA): TGTGCCAGCAGTGAATCGGGGGCTGAAGCTTTCTTT.

The chain carries TRBV12-3 or TRBV12-4 and TRBJ1-5; the D is unclear. V shed 5 bases and J shed 0 bases, with 11 bases lying between them. This CDR3 region has 15 residues. CDR3 protein: CASSPRRDSNQPQHF. The CDR3 DNA reads TGTGCCAGCAGTCCCAGAAGAGATAGCAATCAGCCCCAGCATTTT.

The V and J genes are TRBV27 and TRBJ2-5; 7 bases agree with TRBD2. Germline V CDR1 and CDR2: MNHEY, SMNVEV (reference sequence). The length of the CDR3 is 19 residues. The J segment lost 1 base and the V segment lost 6 bases, leaving 20 bases of the junction unmatched. The CDR3 region is CASSPGVGRREGFQETQYF. CDR3 in DNA: TGTGCCAGCAGCCCAGGCGTCGGGAGGAGGGAGGGCTTCCAAGAGACCCAGTACTTC.

This chain's CDR3 is CATSPKTQYF. CDR3 sequence (DNA): TGTGCCACCAGTCCTAAGACCCAGTACTTC. V gene TRBV24-1 combines with J gene TRBJ2-5; D not certain. V was trimmed by 6 bases and J by 6 bases, leaving 4 bases between them. CDR1 is KGHDR and CDR2 is SFDVKD in the germline V gene. The CDR3 spans 10 residues.

This rearrangement joins TRBV4-3 to TRBJ2-1; 8 nucleotides agree with TRBD2. Per germline, CDR1 LGHNA and CDR2 YSLEER. The J segment lost 10 bases and the V segment lost 5 bases, leaving 10 bases of the junction unmatched. There are 14 residues in the CDR3. CDR3 DNA sequence: TGCGCCAGCAGCGAAGTCGGGGGGGCAAGAGAGCAGTTCTTC. This sequence encodes CASSEVGGAREQFF.

V usage is TRBV11-2 and J usage is TRBJ1-2; 9 positions agree with TRBD1. Germline CDR1 SGHAT, CDR2 FQNNGV. Trimming cost V 5 bases and J 2 bases; bases outside gene matches: 3. The CDR3 has 14 residues. For the CDR3, the DNA is TGTGCCAGCAGCAAGGACAGGGGAAACTATGGCTACACCTTC. Translating it yields CASSKDRGNYGYTF.

This clonotype showed up just once. The J gene is TRBJ1-5, the V gene TRBV29-1; D perhaps matches TRBD1 (6 bases). The V end was cut by 5 bases, the J end by 8 bases, with 16 bases between. Germline CDR1 SQVTM, CDR2 ANQGSEA. The CDR3 has 13 residues. CDR3 coding DNA: TGCAGCGTTCAGAGGGGGGGATCGGAGCCCCAGCATTTT. Encoded protein: CSVQRGGSEPQHF.

CDR3 bases: TGCAGCGTGGGGATTGGGACAGGGCGGGAAAAACTGTTTTTT. Its protein is CSVGIGTGREKLFF. The rearrangement joins TRBV29-1 to TRBJ1-4, with 9 bases identical to TRBD1. Trimming cost V 6 bases and J 8 bases; bases outside gene matches: 10. This CDR3 contains 14 residues. Germline V gene sequence: CDR1 SQVTM, CDR2 ANQGSEA.